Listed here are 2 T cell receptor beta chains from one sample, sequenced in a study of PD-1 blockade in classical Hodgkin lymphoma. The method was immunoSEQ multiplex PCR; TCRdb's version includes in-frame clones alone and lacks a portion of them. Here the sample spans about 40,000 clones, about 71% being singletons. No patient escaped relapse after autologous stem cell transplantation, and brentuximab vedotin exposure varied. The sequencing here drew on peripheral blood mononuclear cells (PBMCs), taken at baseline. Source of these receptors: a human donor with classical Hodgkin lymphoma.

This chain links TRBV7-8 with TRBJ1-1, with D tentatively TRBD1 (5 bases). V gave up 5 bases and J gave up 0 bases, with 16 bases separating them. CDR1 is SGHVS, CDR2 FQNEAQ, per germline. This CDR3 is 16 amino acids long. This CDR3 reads CASSVGRQTVNTEAFF. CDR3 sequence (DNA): TGTGCCAGCAGCGTTGGGAGACAGACCGTGAACACTGAAGCTTTCTTT.

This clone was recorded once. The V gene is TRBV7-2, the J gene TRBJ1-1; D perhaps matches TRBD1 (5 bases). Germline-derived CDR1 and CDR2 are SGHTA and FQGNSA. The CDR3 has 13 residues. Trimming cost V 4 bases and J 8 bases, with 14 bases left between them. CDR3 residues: CASSSEPQGEAFF. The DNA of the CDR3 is TGTGCCAGCAGCTCCGAACCCCAGGGAGAAGCTTTCTTT.